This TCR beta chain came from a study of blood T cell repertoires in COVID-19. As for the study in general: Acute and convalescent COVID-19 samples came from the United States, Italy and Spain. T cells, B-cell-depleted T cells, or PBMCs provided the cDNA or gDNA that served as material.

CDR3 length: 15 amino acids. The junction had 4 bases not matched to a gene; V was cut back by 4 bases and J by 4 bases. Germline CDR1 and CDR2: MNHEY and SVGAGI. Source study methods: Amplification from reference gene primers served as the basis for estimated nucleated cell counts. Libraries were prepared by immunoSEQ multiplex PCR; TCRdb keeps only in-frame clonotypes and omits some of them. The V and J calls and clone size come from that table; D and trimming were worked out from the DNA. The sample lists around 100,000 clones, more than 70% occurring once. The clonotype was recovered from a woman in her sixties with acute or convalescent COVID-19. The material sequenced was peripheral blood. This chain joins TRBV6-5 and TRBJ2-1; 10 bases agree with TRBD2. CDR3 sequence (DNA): TGTGCCAGCAGTTTAACTAGCGGGGATTACAATGAGCAGTTCTTC. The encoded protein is CASSLTSGDYNEQFF.